A single sample is the source of the 21 T cell receptor beta chains below, sequenced in a study of blood T cell repertoires in COVID-19. Libraries were prepared by immunoSEQ multiplex PCR; TCRdb keeps only in-frame clonotypes and omits some of them. The table shows roughly 140,000 clones, with 70% to 85% occurring only once. The material sequenced was peripheral blood. The receptors stem from a man between 60 and 75 years old with active or convalescent COVID-19.

This rearrangement joins TRBV7-2 to TRBJ2-5, with 11 bases matching TRBD2. J was trimmed by 10 bases and V by 5 bases; bases with no gene match: 9. The length of the CDR3 is 14 residues. Germline assignment: CDR1 SGHTA and CDR2 FQGNSA. CDR3 region: CASSARTSGRNQYF. The CDR3, as DNA: TGTGCCAGCAGCGCCAGGACTAGCGGGCGGAACCAGTACTTC.

The chain carries TRBV10-3 and TRBJ1-2; the D gene is possibly TRBD1 (5 bases). Deletions cut 7 bases from V and 4 bases from J, with 16 bases between. Germline assignment: CDR1 ENHRY and CDR2 SYGVKD. The CDR3 runs to 14 residues. CDR3 bases: TGTGCCATCACCGACAGTGGGGCTAGCTATGGCTACACCTTC. Protein sequence: CAITDSGASYGYTF.

The chain employs TRBV11-3 and TRBJ2-1; D is undetermined. Germline CDR1 reads SGHNT; CDR2 reads YENEEA. This CDR3 has 14 residues. Trimming removed 3 bases at V and 4 bases at J, with 10 bases between. The CDR3 region has the DNA TGTGCCAGCAGCTTGGGCCTACTGTACAATGAGCAGTTCTTC. Its protein is CASSLGLLYNEQFF.

The V gene is TRBV6-1, the J gene TRBJ1-2; the D gene is possibly TRBD1 (5 bases). CDR1 and CDR2 from the germline V gene are MNHNS and SASEGT. This CDR3 has 14 amino acids. V lost 1 base to trimming and J lost 3 bases, with 9 bases between them. CDR3 residues: CASSEGQSDYGYTF. DNA of the CDR3: TGTGCCAGCAGTGAAGGACAGTCCGACTATGGCTACACCTTC.

The rearrangement uses TRBV6-2 or TRBV6-3 and TRBJ1-2; no reliable D call. Per the germline V gene, CDR1 is MNHEY and CDR2 is SVGEGT. This CDR3 is 12 amino acids long. Deletions cut 5 bases from V and 8 bases from J, with 12 bases between. The CDR3 nucleotides read TGTGCCAGCAGTCGCCCCGGGTGGGGCTACACCTTC. Amino acids: CASSRPGWGYTF.

The rearrangement joins TRBV4-1 to TRBJ1-2, with D unclear. Germline V gives CDR1 MGHRA, CDR2 YSYEKL. The V gene lost 1 base and the J gene lost 8 bases, with 20 bases spanning the gap. CDR3 length: 16 amino acids. CDR3 bases: TGCGCCAGCAGCCAAGTCCCCCCCGGAGGCCCCGGGGGCTACACCTTC. This translates into CASSQVPPGGPGGYTF.

The chain joins TRBV3-1 (or the pseudogene TRBV3-2) to TRBJ1-1; TRBD1 aligns across 12 bases. This CDR3 spans 14 amino acids. Germline-derived CDR1 and CDR2 are LGHDT and YNNKEL (reference sequence). V was pared by 3 bases and J by 5 bases, with 1 base of the junction left unmatched. CDR3 bases: TGTGCCAGCAGCCAGGGACAGGGGGCGACTGAAGCTTTCTTT. This translates into CASSQGQGATEAFF.

The chain combines TRBV6-5 with TRBJ2-7; 9 nucleotides align to TRBD1. Germline CDR1 and CDR2: MNHEY and SVGAGI. V shed 6 bases, J shed 3 bases, and the junction held 3 bases outside the gene matches. The CDR3 loop spans 13 amino acids. DNA of the CDR3: TGTGCCAGCAGACCGGACAGGGGCTACGAGCAGTACTTC. Encoded protein: CASRPDRGYEQYF.

J is TRBJ1-4 and V is TRBV28; the match to TRBD1 covers 7 bases. This CDR3 contains 15 residues. Unmatched junction bases numbered 7, after V lost 4 bases and J lost 5 bases. Germline loops: CDR1 MDHEN, CDR2 SYDVKM. DNA for the CDR3: TGTGCCAGCAGTTCCACGGGACAGAGAAATGAAAAACTGTTTTTT. The encoded protein is CASSSTGQRNEKLFF.

This clone has only one observation. This sequence joins TRBV4-3 and TRBJ1-4; tentative D call: TRBD1 (5 bases). Germline CDR1 and CDR2: LGHNA and YSLEER. The CDR3 runs to 16 residues. Trimming removed 0 bases at V and 3 bases at J, with 11 bases between. In nucleotides, the CDR3 is TGCGCCAGCAGCCAAGATGGGGCAGGGTCTAATGAAAAACTGTTTTTT. The encoded protein is CASSQDGAGSNEKLFF.

The sample holds a few counts of this clone. The chain couples TRBV29-1 to TRBJ2-2, with 8 bases that match TRBD1. Germline V gene lookup returns CDR1 SQVTM and CDR2 ANQGSEA. The CDR3 contains 14 residues. J lost 4 bases, V lost 4 bases, and 5 bases had no gene match. The DNA for the CDR3 is TGCAGCGTTGGACAGGGGAGTAGCACCGGGGAGCTGTTTTTT. This codes for CSVGQGSSTGELFF.

In its sample, this clone was seen a few times. The chain has TRBV7-6 and TRBJ2-3; 9 positions match TRBD1. Germline assignment: CDR1 SGHVS and CDR2 FNYEAQ. This CDR3 spans 12 amino acids. V trimming: 6 bases; J trimming: 11 bases; junction bases outside the gene matches: 6. The DNA for the CDR3 is TGTGCCAGCAGTCGGGACAGGGTCGTGCAGTATTTT. Protein sequence: CASSRDRVVQYF.

The chain's CDR3 is CASSPRHGNNEQFF. CDR3 in DNA: TGTGCCAGCTCACCACGTCACGGGAACAATGAGCAGTTCTTC. The V call is TRBV18, the J call TRBJ2-1; a weak D match, TRBD2 (5 bases). CDR1 is KGHSH, CDR2 LQKENI, per germline. Trimming left V 1 base short and J 5 bases short, with 9 bases between. The CDR3 is 14 residues long.

The gene calls are TRBV20-1 and TRBJ1-2, with D perhaps matching TRBD1 (5 bases). Trimming took 6 bases from V and 3 from J, leaving 8 bases between them. Germline CDR1 is DFQATT and CDR2 is SNEGSKA (reference sequence). The CDR3 totals 11 residues. As DNA, the CDR3 is TGCAGTGCGGACACCCACTATGGCTACACCTTC. It translates to CSADTHYGYTF.

This clone was counted between two and nine times. The chain carries TRBV2 and TRBJ2-7; no definite D call. The length of the CDR3 is 14 residues. Looked up from germline, CDR1 is SNHLY and CDR2 is FYNNEI. V was trimmed by 3 bases and J by 3 bases, leaving 12 bases between them. The CDR3 protein is CASSDTQPDYEQYF. The CDR3 region has the DNA TGTGCCAGCAGTGATACACAGCCCGACTACGAGCAGTACTTC.

The rearrangement joins TRBV5-1 to TRBJ2-7; 12 nucleotides align to TRBD1. CDR3 length: 18 residues. Germline trimming cut 0 bases from V and 0 bases from J; bases unmatched to any gene: 7. In germline, CDR1 is SGHRS, CDR2 YFSETQ. Here the CDR3 reads CASSLEAGGQGASYEQYF. CDR3 DNA: TGCGCCAGCAGCTTGGAGGCGGGGGGACAGGGGGCCTCCTACGAGCAGTACTTC.

The chain joins TRBV7-9 to TRBJ2-1, with 8 bases lining up with TRBD2. The CDR3 loop spans 16 amino acids. V was clipped by 0 bases and J by 3 bases; unmatched bases: 4. CDR1 SEHNR and CDR2 FQNEAQ come from the germline V gene (reference sequence). CDR3 DNA sequence: TGTGCCAGCAGCTTAGCTGGCGGGAGGAGCTACAATGAGCAGTTCTTC. Translating it yields CASSLAGGRSYNEQFF.

This clone was seen only once. The rearrangement uses TRBV25-1 and TRBJ1-1; TRBD1 might be the D (6 bases). CDR3 length: 16 amino acids. Germline loops: CDR1 MGHDK, CDR2 SYGVNS. V was cut by 6 bases and J by 0 bases, with 17 bases left in between. CDR3 in amino acids: CASREQGIGMNTEAFF. CDR3 coding DNA: TGTGCCAGCAGAGAACAGGGAATTGGGATGAACACTGAAGCTTTCTTT.

V is TRBV7-6 and J is TRBJ2-3; D is possibly TRBD1 (6 bases). V was shortened by 6 bases and J by 0 bases, with 13 bases between the two germline ends. The germline V gene encodes CDR1 SGHVS and CDR2 FNYEAQ. CDR3 size: 15 residues. The CDR3 here is CASSPAGASTDTQYF. CDR3 sequence (DNA): TGTGCCAGCAGTCCTGCAGGGGCCAGCACAGATACGCAGTATTTT.

The chain uses TRBV12-3 or TRBV12-4 and TRBJ1-1; no clear D gene. This CDR3 has 13 amino acids. Trimming took off 4 bases at V and 4 bases at J, with 10 bases between the two ends. As DNA, the CDR3 is TGTGCCAGCAGTTCAAGACACGTCACTGAAGCTTTCTTT. Translated, it gives CASSSRHVTEAFF.

The chain uses TRBV30 and TRBJ2-3; 15 nucleotides line up with TRBD2. The trim removed 2 bases at V and 5 bases at J, leaving 2 bases unmatched. The CDR3 contains 15 residues. Germline V lookup: CDR1 GTSNPN, CDR2 SVGIG (reference sequence). This CDR3 reads CAWSRTSGREDTQYF. For the CDR3, the DNA is TGTGCCTGGAGTCGGACTAGCGGGAGGGAAGATACGCAGTATTTT.